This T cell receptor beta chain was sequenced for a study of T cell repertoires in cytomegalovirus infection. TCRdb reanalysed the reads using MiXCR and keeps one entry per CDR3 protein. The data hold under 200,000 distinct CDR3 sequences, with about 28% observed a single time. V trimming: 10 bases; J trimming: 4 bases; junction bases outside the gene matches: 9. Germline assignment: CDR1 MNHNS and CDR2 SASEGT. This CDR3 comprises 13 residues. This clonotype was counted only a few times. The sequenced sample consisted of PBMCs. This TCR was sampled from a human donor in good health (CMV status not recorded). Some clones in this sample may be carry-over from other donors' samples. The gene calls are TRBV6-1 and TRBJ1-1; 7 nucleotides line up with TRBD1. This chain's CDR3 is CAIKTGRVTEAFF. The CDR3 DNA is TGTGCCATCAAGACAGGGAGGGTCACTGAAGCTTTCTTT.